The next 7 T cell receptor beta chains were all read from a single sample in a study of T cell changes during pregnancy in multiple sclerosis. Using immunoSEQ multiplex PCR, the repertoire was profiled, and TCRdb retains in-frame clones only, with some absent. Of roughly 41,000 clones detected, approximately 94% appear once; the ten largest clones hold less than 2%. The material was peripheral blood, obtained in the third trimester of pregnancy. Receptors were obtained from a female donor with multiple sclerosis, enrolled in a pregnancy study.

V and J are TRBV4-1 and TRBJ2-1; TRBD2 matches 7 bases. This CDR3 is built from 15 residues. With V trimmed by 4 bases and J by 4 bases, 7 bases remained unmatched. CDR1 is MGHRA and CDR2 is YSYEKL in the germline V gene. CDR3 sequence reads: CASSPMSGTYNEQFF. In DNA form, the CDR3 reads TGCGCCAGCAGCCCCATGAGCGGGACTTACAATGAGCAGTTCTTC.

This clone occurred once. The chain uses TRBV28 and TRBJ2-1; D is ambiguous. Germline loops: CDR1 MDHEN, CDR2 SYDVKM. The CDR3 is 14 amino acids. Trimming left V 1 base short and J 6 bases short, with 10 bases between. CDR3 nucleotide sequence: TGTGCCAGCAGTTTATTGGCCGCTTCCAATGAGCAGTTCTTC. Translation gives CASSLLAASNEQFF.

The rearrangement uses TRBV4-3 and TRBJ1-1, with 7 positions matching TRBD1. In germline, CDR1 is LGHNA, CDR2 YSLEER. The CDR3 is 18 residues long. With V trimmed by 1 base and J by 0 bases, 11 bases remained unmatched. The CDR3 protein is CASSQGFTGQIMNTEAFF. CDR3 nucleotide sequence: TGCGCCAGCAGCCAAGGCTTCACGGGACAGATCATGAACACTGAAGCTTTCTTT.

CDR3: CASSFLGTANSPLHF. The CDR3 nucleotides are TGTGCCAGCAGTTTCCTCGGGACAGCCAATTCACCCCTCCACTTT. The J gene is TRBJ1-6, the V gene TRBV27, with TRBD1 identical over 7 bases. Unmatched junction bases numbered 6, after V lost 3 bases and J lost 7 bases. This CDR3 region has 15 residues. Germline CDR1 MNHEY, CDR2 SMNVEV (reference sequence).

CDR3 sequence (DNA): TGTGCCAGCAGCTTAGAGGGTCGGGGAGGAAGATATGGCTACACCTTC. Amino acid sequence: CASSLEGRGGRYGYTF. This chain connects TRBV11-3 to TRBJ1-2; D gene uncertain. Between the trimmed V and J ends, which lost 0 bases and 5 bases, there was a span of 16 bases. Germline CDR1 is SGHNT and CDR2 is YENEEA. The CDR3 has 16 residues.

This clone was counted a single time. The V gene is TRBV5-1, the J gene TRBJ1-1; 9 bases match TRBD1. Losses at the gene ends were 4 bases for V and 5 bases for J; bases not matched to a gene: 12. Germline V gene sequence: CDR1 SGHRS, CDR2 YFSETQ. CDR3 length: 16 amino acids. DNA for the CDR3: TGCGCCAGCAGCCGAACAGAGAACAGGGGGCGGACTGAAGCTTTCTTT. As protein: CASSRTENRGRTEAFF.

This clone appeared a single time. V usage is TRBV29-1 and J usage is TRBJ2-1; 15 nucleotides match TRBD2. Germline V gene lookup returns CDR1 SQVTM and CDR2 ANQGSEA. The CDR3 is 15 residues long. Trimming took 6 bases from V and 9 from J; bases not matched to a gene: 9. CDR3 sequence reads: CSVNGRTSGRGEQFF. CDR3 in DNA: TGCAGCGTGAATGGGCGGACTAGCGGGAGGGGTGAGCAGTTCTTC.